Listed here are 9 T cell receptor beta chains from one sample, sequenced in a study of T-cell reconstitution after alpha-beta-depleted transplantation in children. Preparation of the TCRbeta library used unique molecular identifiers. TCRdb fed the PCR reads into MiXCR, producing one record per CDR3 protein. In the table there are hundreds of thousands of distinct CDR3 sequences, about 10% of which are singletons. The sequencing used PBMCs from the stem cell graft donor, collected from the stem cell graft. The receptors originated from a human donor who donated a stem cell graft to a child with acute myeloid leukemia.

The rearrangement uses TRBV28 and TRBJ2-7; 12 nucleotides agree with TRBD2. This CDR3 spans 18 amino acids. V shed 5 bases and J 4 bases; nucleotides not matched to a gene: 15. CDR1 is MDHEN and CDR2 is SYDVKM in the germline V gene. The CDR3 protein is CASSQLDASGRALYEQYF. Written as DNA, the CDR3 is TGTGCCAGCAGTCAGTTGGATGCTAGCGGGAGGGCCCTTTACGAGCAGTACTTC.

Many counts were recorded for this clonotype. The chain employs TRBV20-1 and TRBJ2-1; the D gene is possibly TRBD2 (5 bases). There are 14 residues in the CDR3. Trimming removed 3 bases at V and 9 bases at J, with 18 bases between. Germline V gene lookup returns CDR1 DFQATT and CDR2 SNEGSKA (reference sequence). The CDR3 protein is CSASPALVNFEQFF. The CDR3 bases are TGCAGTGCTAGCCCCGCACTAGTAAATTTTGAGCAGTTCTTC.

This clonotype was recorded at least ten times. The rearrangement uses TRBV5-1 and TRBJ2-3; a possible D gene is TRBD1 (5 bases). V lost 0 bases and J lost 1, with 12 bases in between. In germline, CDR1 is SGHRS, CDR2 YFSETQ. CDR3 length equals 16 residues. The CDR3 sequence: CASSLGGGGGTDTQYF. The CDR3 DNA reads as TGCGCCAGCAGCTTGGGGGGCGGCGGCGGCACAGATACGCAGTATTTT.

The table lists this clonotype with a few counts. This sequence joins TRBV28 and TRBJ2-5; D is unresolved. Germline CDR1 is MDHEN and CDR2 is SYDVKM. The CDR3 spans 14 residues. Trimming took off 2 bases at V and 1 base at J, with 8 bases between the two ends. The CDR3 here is CASSLSRPQETQYF. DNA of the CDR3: TGTGCCAGCAGTTTAAGTCGTCCCCAAGAGACCCAGTACTTC.

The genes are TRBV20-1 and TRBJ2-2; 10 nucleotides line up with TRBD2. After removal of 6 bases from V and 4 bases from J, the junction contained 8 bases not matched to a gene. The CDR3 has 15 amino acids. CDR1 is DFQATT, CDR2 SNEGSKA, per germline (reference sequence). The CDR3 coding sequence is TGCAGTGCCGGGAGCGGGAGGGCCGGCACCGGGGAGCTGTTTTTT. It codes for CSAGSGRAGTGELFF.

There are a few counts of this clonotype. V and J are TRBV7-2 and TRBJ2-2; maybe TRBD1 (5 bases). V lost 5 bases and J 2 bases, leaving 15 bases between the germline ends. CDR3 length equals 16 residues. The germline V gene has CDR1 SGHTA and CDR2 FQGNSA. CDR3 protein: CASSPQGQINTGELFF. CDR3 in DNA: TGTGCCAGCAGCCCCCAGGGTCAGATTAACACCGGGGAGCTGTTTTTT.

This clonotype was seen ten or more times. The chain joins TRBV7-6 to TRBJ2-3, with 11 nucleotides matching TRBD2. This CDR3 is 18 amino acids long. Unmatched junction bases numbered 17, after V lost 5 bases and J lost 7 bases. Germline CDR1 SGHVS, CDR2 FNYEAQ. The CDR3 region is CASSTPSGLAGPANTQYF. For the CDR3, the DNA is TGTGCCAGCAGCACCCCAAGCGGACTAGCGGGTCCCGCAAATACGCAGTATTTT.

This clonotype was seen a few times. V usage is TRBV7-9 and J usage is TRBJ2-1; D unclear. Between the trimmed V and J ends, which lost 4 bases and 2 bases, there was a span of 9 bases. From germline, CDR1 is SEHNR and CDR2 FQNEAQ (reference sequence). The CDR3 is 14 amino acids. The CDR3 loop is CASSSDQTYNEQFF. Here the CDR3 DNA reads TGTGCCAGCAGCTCGGACCAAACCTACAATGAGCAGTTCTTC.

CDR3 bases: TGTGCCTGGAACGTCGAACTGTCGTCTGAAAAACTGTTTTTT. Its protein is CAWNVELSSEKLFF. This chain connects TRBV30 to TRBJ1-4, with no clear D. Trimming shortened V by 4 bases and J by 7 bases, and 16 bases separated the two germline ends. CDR3 length equals 14 residues. From germline, CDR1 is GTSNPN and CDR2 SVGIG (reference sequence).